This TCR beta chain comes out of a study of blood T cell repertoires in COVID-19. The method was immunoSEQ multiplex PCR; TCRdb's version includes in-frame clones alone and lacks a portion of them. The sample holds a few hundred thousand clones; just over 85% are singletons and the top ten take 3%. The sample holds one count of this clone. CDR1 is MNHEY, CDR2 SVGAGI, per germline. The CDR3 extends over 16 amino acids. Trimming pared 2 bases from V and 2 bases from J, leaving 15 bases between. The chain uses TRBV6-5 and TRBJ1-2; no clear D gene. The material sequenced was peripheral blood. This clonotype originated in a woman younger than 45 with active or convalescent COVID-19. CDR3 nucleotide sequence: TGTGCCAGCAGTTACCCCCCGGGCCGCGGGAACTATGGCTACACCTTC. Amino acids: CASSYPPGRGNYGYTF.